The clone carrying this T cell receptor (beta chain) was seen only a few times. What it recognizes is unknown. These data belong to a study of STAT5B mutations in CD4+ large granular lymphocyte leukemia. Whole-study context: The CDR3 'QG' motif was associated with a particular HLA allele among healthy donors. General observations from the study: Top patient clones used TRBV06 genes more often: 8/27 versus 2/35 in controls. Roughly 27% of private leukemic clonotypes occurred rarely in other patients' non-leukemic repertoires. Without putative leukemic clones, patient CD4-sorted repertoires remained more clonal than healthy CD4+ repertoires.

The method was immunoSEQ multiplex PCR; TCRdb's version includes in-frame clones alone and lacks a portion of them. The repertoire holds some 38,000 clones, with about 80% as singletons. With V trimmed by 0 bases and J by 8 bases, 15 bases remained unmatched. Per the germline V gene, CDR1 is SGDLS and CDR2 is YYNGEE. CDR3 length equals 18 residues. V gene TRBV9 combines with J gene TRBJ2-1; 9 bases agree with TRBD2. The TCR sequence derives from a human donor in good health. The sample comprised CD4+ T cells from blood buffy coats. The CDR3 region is CASSVDFLRGGARHEQFF. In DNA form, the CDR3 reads TGTGCCAGCAGCGTAGACTTTTTACGCGGGGGGGCCAGGCATGAGCAGTTCTTC.